The 22 T cell receptor beta chains given below trace back to one sample, sequenced in a study of OX40 agonist ivuxolimab in advanced cancers. Library method: the immunoSEQ multiplex PCR assay. TCRdb holds this immuneACCESS table with in-frame rearrangements only. Some clones are missing; in checked studies, unresolved V genes explain under half, and the rest has no known cause. The sample table holds 52,000 or so clones, of which roughly 89% were seen once. The ten largest clones add up to about 0.65% of the sample. The sequencing used CD4+ or CD8+ T cells sorted from blood, collected in a trial of the OX40 agonist ivuxolimab. The receptors stem from an adult with an advanced solid tumor such as melanoma, head and neck, liver or kidney cancer.

This clone has more than one count but fewer than ten. The chain links TRBV2 to TRBJ2-1; TRBD1 or TRBD2 may be the D gene (5 bases each). This CDR3 contains 16 residues. V was shortened by 4 bases and J by 0 bases, with 13 bases between the two germline ends. The V gene's germline CDR1 is SNHLY and CDR2 FYNNEI. CDR3 loop: CASSAYPGRSYNEQFF. The CDR3 bases are TGTGCCAGCAGTGCCTACCCGGGGCGCTCCTACAATGAGCAGTTCTTC. Complete variable domain (other parts from reference TRBV2 and TRBJ2-1): EPEVTQTPSHQVTQMGQEVILRCVPISNHLYFYWYRQILGQKVEFLVSFYNNEISEKSEIFDDQFSVERPDGSNFTLKIRSTKLEDSAMYFCASSAYPGRSYNEQFFGPGTRLTVL.

The chain links TRBV9 to TRBJ1-3; tentatively, D is TRBD1 (5 bases). V gave up 2 bases and J gave up 0 bases, with 12 bases separating them. CDR1 SGDLS and CDR2 YYNGEE come from the germline V gene. CDR3 size: 16 residues. CDR3 region: CASSVGTGGSGNTIYF. The CDR3, as DNA: TGTGCCAGCAGCGTGGGGACGGGGGGCTCTGGAAACACCATATATTTT.

CDR3 in amino acids: CASKRGGGTEAFF. The CDR3 bases are TGCGCCAGCAAGAGGGGCGGCGGCACTGAAGCTTTCTTT. This chain uses TRBV4-3 with TRBJ1-1, with a tentative D call TRBD1 (5 bases). Germline V gene data show CDR1 as LGHNA and CDR2 as YSLEER. CDR3 length: 13 residues. Trimming took off 7 bases at V and 4 bases at J, with 13 bases between the two ends.

The chain uses TRBV7-3 and TRBJ1-2; D may be TRBD1 (5 bases). The CDR3 extends over 15 amino acids. CDR1 and CDR2 from the germline V gene are SGHTA and FQGTGA. Trimming removed 2 bases from V and 0 bases from J, with 10 bases in between. The DNA of the CDR3 is TGTGCCAGCAGCTTAGGTTGGACACCTAACTATGGCTACACCTTC. Amino acids: CASSLGWTPNYGYTF. Complete variable domain (other parts from reference TRBV7-3 and TRBJ1-2): GAGVSQTPSNKVTEKGKYVELRCDPISGHTALYWYRQSLGQGPEFLIYFQGTGAADDSGLPNDRFFAVRPEGSVSTLKIQRTERGDSAVYLCASSLGWTPNYGYTFGSGTRLTVV.

As regards this clone: A junction end diverges from the germline sequence, so it may reflect a read error. This sequence joins TRBV6-1 and TRBJ2-7; TRBD1 or TRBD2 may be the D gene (6 bases each). Per germline, CDR1 MNHNS and CDR2 SASEGT. There are 16 residues in the CDR3. The CDR3 sequence is CASSEGFGGGLREYLF. In DNA form, the CDR3 reads TGTGCCAGCAGTGAAGGGTTCGGTGGGGGGCTTCGGGAGTACCTCTTC.

The CDR3 is CASSRVGVSGANVLTF. The CDR3 coding sequence is TGTGCCAGTAGTAGGGTCGGGGTCTCTGGGGCCAACGTCCTGACTTTC. The chain carries TRBV19 and TRBJ2-6; D is perhaps TRBD2 (5 bases). CDR1 is LNHDA and CDR2 is SQIVND in the germline V gene (reference sequence). The CDR3 spans 16 residues. V dropped 4 bases and J dropped 0 bases, with 10 bases sitting between them.

There are a few counts of this clone. The genes are TRBV4-2 and TRBJ2-7, with 9 nucleotides matching TRBD2. CDR1 LGHNA and CDR2 YNFKEQ come from the germline V gene. The CDR3 runs to 17 residues. With V trimmed by 3 bases and J by 0 bases, 9 bases remained unmatched. CDR3 in amino acids: CASSQDPLSGSSYEQYF. CDR3 sequence (DNA): TGTGCCAGCAGCCAGGACCCGCTTAGCGGGAGCTCCTACGAGCAGTACTTC.

The chain is built from TRBV28 and TRBJ2-5; the D gene is possibly TRBD1 (5 bases). This CDR3 spans 16 amino acids. Per the germline V gene, CDR1 is MDHEN and CDR2 is SYDVKM. Trimming shortened V by 2 bases and J by 1 base, and 14 bases separated the two germline ends. The CDR3 loop is CASSLGQGQFQETQYF. The CDR3 region has the DNA TGTGCCAGCAGTTTAGGGCAGGGCCAATTCCAAGAGACCCAGTACTTC.

The chain recombines TRBV30 with TRBJ1-1, with 10 nucleotides matching TRBD1. The V gene's germline CDR1 is GTSNPN and CDR2 SVGIG (reference sequence). This CDR3 has 15 amino acids. The V and J ends lost 3 bases and 5 bases, in that order; junction bases with no gene match: 9. The CDR3 nucleotides are TGTGCCTGGAGCCCCGACAGGGGGCTTCGAACTGAAGCTTTCTTT. This gives the protein CAWSPDRGLRTEAFF.

The DNA for the CDR3 is TGTGCCAGTACCTCGGGACAGGGGTCCACTGAAGCTTTCTTT. This codes for CASTSGQGSTEAFF. This rearrangement joins TRBV19 to TRBJ1-1; 10 positions agree with TRBD1. J gave up 4 bases and V 7 bases, and 6 bases lay outside the gene matches. The germline gives CDR1 LNHDA, CDR2 SQIVND (reference sequence). This CDR3 spans 14 amino acids.

The CDR3 region is CASSQTFWAEAFF. CDR3 nucleotides: TGTGCCAGCAGTCAGACCTTTTGGGCTGAAGCTTTCTTT. The gene calls are TRBV6-5 and TRBJ1-1; D is uncertain. CDR1 and CDR2 from the germline V gene are MNHEY and SVGAGI. The CDR3 has 13 residues. V was trimmed by 5 bases and J by 6 bases, leaving 13 bases between them.

The count of this clone is one. The rearrangement links TRBV13 to TRBJ2-7; no clear D gene. The V end lost 2 bases, the J end lost 2 bases, and 7 bases lay between the germline ends. CDR1 PRHDT and CDR2 FYEKMQ come from the germline V gene (reference sequence). The CDR3 runs 13 residues. This chain's CDR3 is CASSLYGPYEQYF. CDR3 in DNA: TGTGCCAGCAGCTTATACGGGCCCTACGAGCAGTACTTC.

For this clone: The junction differs from germline at one of its ends, possibly a read error. Other DNA sequences of this sample code for an identical CDR3. The CDR3 coding sequence is TGCGCCAGCAGCCAAAGAGAGGAGGAGACTGAAGCTTTCTTC. Translated, it gives CASSQREEETEAFF. The V call is TRBV4-1, the J call TRBJ1-1; D call uncertain. This CDR3 spans 14 amino acids. Germline V gene sequence: CDR1 MGHRA, CDR2 YSYEKL.

This rearrangement joins TRBV15 to TRBJ1-5; possible D gene TRBD1, 5 bases. Germline V gene lookup returns CDR1 LNHNV and CDR2 YYDKDF (reference sequence). The CDR3 length is 15 residues. Trimming took 0 bases from V and 9 from J, leaving 15 bases between them. CDR3 nucleotides: TGTGCCACCAGCAGAGATGGCGAGGGACGGCGGCCCCAGCATTTT. The encoded protein is CATSRDGEGRRPQHF.

The chain joins TRBV10-2 to TRBJ1-5, with 12 positions matching TRBD1. The CDR3 runs 15 residues. The V gene's germline CDR1 is WSHSY and CDR2 SAAADI. V lost 6 bases and J lost 5; bases outside the gene matches: 5. CDR3 protein: CASRSGTGGDQPQHF. CDR3 bases: TGCGCCAGCAGATCCGGGACAGGGGGCGATCAGCCCCAGCATTTT.

The chain couples TRBV5-6 to TRBJ2-2; D unclear. The V gene lost 0 bases and the J gene lost 6 bases, with 15 bases spanning the gap. The CDR3 consists of 16 residues. Germline V lookup: CDR1 SGHDT, CDR2 YYEEEE. The CDR3 loop is CASSLVSNKLAGELFF. The CDR3 DNA reads as TGTGCCAGCAGCTTGGTGTCTAACAAATTGGCCGGGGAGCTGTTTTTT. Filled out from reference TRBV5-6 and TRBJ2-2, the complete variable domain reads DAGVTQSPTHLIKTRGQQVTLRCSPKSGHDTVSWYQQALGQGPQFIFQYYEEEERQRGNFPDRFSGHQFPNYSSELNVNALLLGDSALYLCASSLVSNKLAGELFFGEGSRLTVL.

The chain uses TRBV27 and TRBJ2-5, with TRBD1 identical over 9 bases. Germline trimming cut 5 bases from V and 5 bases from J; bases unmatched to any gene: 12. The CDR3 extends over 16 amino acids. Germline assignment: CDR1 MNHEY and CDR2 SMNVEV (reference sequence). The CDR3 nucleotides are TGTGCCAGCAGTCTTGGGGACAGGGTCTCGGGGGAGACCCAGTACTTC. Translated, it gives CASSLGDRVSGETQYF.

The gene calls are TRBV7-2 and TRBJ2-1; no clear D gene. This CDR3 is built from 15 residues. The V end was cut by 2 bases, the J end by 4 bases, with 12 bases between. The germline V gene encodes CDR1 SGHTA and CDR2 FQGNSA. CDR3 protein: CASSLWADYYNEQFF. The CDR3 DNA sequence: TGTGCCAGCAGCTTATGGGCAGATTATTACAATGAGCAGTTCTTC.

CDR3 sequence (DNA): TGTGCCAGCACCGGACAGGGGGGTTCACCCCTCCACTTT. Translating it yields CASTGQGGSPLHF. The gene calls are TRBV11-2 and TRBJ1-6; 10 positions agree with TRBD1. The trim removed 7 bases at V and 9 bases at J, leaving 3 bases unmatched. This CDR3 has 13 amino acids. Germline CDR1 is SGHAT and CDR2 is FQNNGV.

The chain joins TRBV12-5 to TRBJ2-5; D possibly corresponds to TRBD2 (6 bases). V was pared by 0 bases and J by 4 bases, with 12 bases between. The CDR3 consists of 15 residues. Germline V lookup: CDR1 LGHNT, CDR2 FRNRAP. As DNA, the CDR3 is TGTGCTAGTGGTTTGGTATGGGTGGGAGGAGAGACCCAGTACTTC. It is translated as CASGLVWVGGETQYF.

This rearrangement joins TRBV6-6 to TRBJ1-6; 7 nucleotides align to TRBD1. Germline CDR1 MNHNY, CDR2 SVGAGI (reference sequence). CDR3 length equals 14 residues. V lost 3 bases, J lost 14 bases, and 10 bases stayed unmatched. CDR3 DNA: TGTGCCAGCAGTTATGACAGGGTTTTAATAACCCTCCACTTT. Translation: CASSYDRVLITLHF.

This clone is labeled medium-sized. The chain carries TRBV30 and TRBJ1-2, with D uncertain. Germline V gene data show CDR1 as GTSNPN and CDR2 as SVGIG (reference sequence). With 2 bases removed from V and 2 bases from J, the gap between germline ends came to 9 bases. This CDR3 is 13 amino acids long. The CDR3 bases are TGTGCCTGGAGTCTAGAGCGCAACTATGGCTACACCTTC. Protein product: CAWSLERNYGYTF.